The 27 T cell receptor beta chains listed next were all sequenced from one sample in a study of blood T cells in healthy people across ages. A second PCR, run for roughly 7 to 12 cycles, used a sample-barcoded 5' primer plus a J-beta primer mix. TCRdb independently ran MiXCR on the 5' RACE reads; one entry per CDR3 protein. The sample yields hundreds of thousands of distinct CDR3 sequences, around 30% seen once. The material sequenced was blood. All receptors derive from a woman aged 80 or over in good health.

This rearrangement joins TRBV12-3 or TRBV12-4 to TRBJ2-4; 7 nucleotides align to TRBD1. This CDR3 region has 16 residues. V lost 6 bases and J lost 0; bases outside the gene matches: 8. The CDR3 loop reads CASSLTGTLAKNIQYF. The CDR3 region has the DNA TGTGCCAGCAGCCTGACAGGGACCTTAGCCAAAAACATTCAGTACTTC.

The chain uses TRBV24-1 and TRBJ1-1, with a weak D call TRBD1 (5 bases). V was trimmed by 4 bases and J by 4 bases, leaving 12 bases between them. This CDR3 spans 14 amino acids. The germline CDR1 and CDR2 sequences are KGHDR and SFDVKD. CDR3 DNA: TGTGCCACCAGTGAAACGGGACGGGCCACTGAAGCTTTCTTT. This encodes CATSETGRATEAFF.

V usage is TRBV20-1 and J usage is TRBJ1-5; weak D call: TRBD1 (6 bases). V lost 6 bases, J lost 3 bases, and 18 bases lay in between. The germline V gene has CDR1 DFQATT and CDR2 SNEGSKA (reference sequence). The CDR3 length is 15 residues. The chain's CDR3 is CSALITGRDNQPQHF. The CDR3 DNA follows: TGCAGTGCCCTAATAACAGGGAGGGACAATCAGCCCCAGCATTTT.

The rearrangement joins TRBV20-1 to TRBJ1-6, with 8 positions matching TRBD1. The trim removed 6 bases at V and 9 bases at J, leaving 7 bases unmatched. The CDR3 sequence is 13 residues long. Per germline, CDR1 DFQATT and CDR2 SNEGSKA (reference sequence). CDR3 sequence (DNA): TGCAGTGCGGAGACAGGGGTAACTTCACCCCTCCACTTT. Its translation: CSAETGVTSPLHF.

V is TRBV7-9 and J is TRBJ2-2; D is perhaps TRBD1 or TRBD2 (5 bases each). Germline V gene lookup returns CDR1 SEHNR and CDR2 FQNEAQ (reference sequence). CDR3 length: 15 amino acids. Trimming cost V 5 bases and J 3 bases, with 13 bases left between them. The CDR3 is CASSLGTSYTGELFF. In nucleotides, the CDR3 is TGTGCCAGCAGCCTTGGGACCTCGTACACCGGGGAGCTGTTTTTT.

This clonotype was seen many times. The J gene is TRBJ2-3, the V gene TRBV6-5; TRBD2 matches at 9 bases. The V segment lost 6 bases and the J segment 2 bases; nucleotides outside the gene matches: 6. CDR3 length: 15 amino acids. Germline CDR1 MNHEY, CDR2 SVGAGI. CDR3 DNA sequence: TGTGCCAGCAGCAGAGCGGGGGGCCACACAGATACGCAGTATTTT. Translating it yields CASSRAGGHTDTQYF.

This clonotype has a count of ten or more. This chain connects TRBV20-1 to TRBJ2-6; TRBD1 or TRBD2 may be the D gene (6 bases each). Germline CDR1 and CDR2: DFQATT and SNEGSKA (reference sequence). The germline V and J ends were trimmed by 1 base and 0 bases, with 16 bases remaining between them. CDR3 length: 18 residues. CDR3 amino acids: CSARGRGGTYSGANVLTF. CDR3 in DNA: TGCAGTGCTAGAGGACGAGGGGGGACGTACTCTGGGGCCAACGTCCTGACTTTC.

The sample holds a few counts of this clonotype. The chain combines TRBV7-2 with TRBJ2-3, with 13 bases lining up with TRBD2. This CDR3 spans 18 amino acids. The V and J ends lost 5 bases and 1 base, in that order; junction bases with no gene match: 9. The germline gives CDR1 SGHTA, CDR2 FQGNSA. CDR3 in DNA: TGTGCCAGCAGCCACAGGACTAGCGGGAGTTGGGGCACAGATACGCAGTATTTT. Translation gives CASSHRTSGSWGTDTQYF.

This clonotype was seen ten or more times. This chain uses TRBV6-5 with TRBJ1-2, with TRBD1 matching 9 bases. Germline V lookup: CDR1 MNHEY, CDR2 SVGAGI. There are 16 residues in the CDR3. The junction had 8 bases not matched to a gene; V was cut back by 2 bases and J by 4 bases. The CDR3 spells CASSYAGTGISYGYTF. For the CDR3, the DNA is TGTGCCAGCAGTTACGCCGGGACAGGGATAAGCTATGGCTACACCTTC.

This clonotype was observed at least ten times. The chain is built from TRBV24-1 and TRBJ2-5; maybe TRBD1 (5 bases). Trimming left V 7 bases short and J 5 bases short, with 16 bases between. CDR1 and CDR2 from the germline V gene are KGHDR and SFDVKD. This CDR3 region has 14 residues. CDR3 in amino acids: CATSDRPVGETQYF. DNA of the CDR3: TGTGCCACCAGCGACAGACCCGTGGGGGAGACCCAGTACTTC.

This clonotype was seen many times. V is TRBV6-6 and J is TRBJ2-3; D unresolved. Looked up from germline, CDR1 is MNHNY and CDR2 is SVGAGI (reference sequence). V was pared by 6 bases and J by 2 bases, with 6 bases between. This CDR3 has 12 amino acids. CDR3 region: CASRMDTDTQYF. DNA for the CDR3: TGTGCCAGCAGAATGGACACAGATACGCAGTATTTT.

The sample holds one count of this clonotype. The chain is built from TRBV27 and TRBJ1-1; 10 nucleotides match TRBD1. V shed 5 bases, J shed 7 bases, and the junction held 13 bases outside the gene matches. The CDR3 loop spans 16 amino acids. In germline, CDR1 is MNHEY, CDR2 SMNVEV (reference sequence). CDR3 in amino acids: CASSLLPGQGFGEAFF. The DNA of the CDR3 is TGTGCCAGCAGTCTCCTCCCGGGACAGGGGTTTGGTGAAGCTTTCTTT.

The chain joins TRBV7-9 to TRBJ1-1; 12 bases fit TRBD1. Trimming removed 8 bases from V and 0 bases from J; junction bases left unmatched: 10. This CDR3 spans 17 amino acids. Germline CDR1 reads SEHNR; CDR2 reads FQNEAQ (reference sequence). The CDR3: CASCAGTGGLMNTEAFF. As DNA, the CDR3 is TGTGCCAGCTGCGCCGGGACAGGGGGCCTCATGAACACTGAAGCTTTCTTT.

This clonotype was seen many times. The gene calls are TRBV7-9 and TRBJ2-1; 7 bases line up with TRBD1. CDR3 length equals 16 residues. Germline lookup yields CDR1 SEHNR and CDR2 FQNEAQ (reference sequence). The V gene end was trimmed by 5 bases and the J gene end by 2 bases; junction bases not matched to a gene: 9. The DNA for the CDR3 is TGTGCCAGCAGCCCTTGGACAGGCCAAACCTACAATGAGCAGTTCTTC. Protein sequence: CASSPWTGQTYNEQFF.

The chain has TRBV12-3 or TRBV12-4 and TRBJ2-3, with no clear D. CDR3 size: 12 residues. Trimming stripped 2 bases from V and 8 bases from J, with 8 bases between. As DNA, the CDR3 is TGTGCCAGCAGTTTAAGTAGCCGTACGCAGTATTTT. This gives the protein CASSLSSRTQYF.

This clonotype has a count of ten or more. J is TRBJ1-2 and V is TRBV7-9; 7 positions agree with TRBD1. CDR3 length: 15 amino acids. Unmatched junction bases numbered 7, after V lost 5 bases and J lost 1 base. The germline V gene encodes CDR1 SEHNR and CDR2 FQNEAQ (reference sequence). CDR3: CASSRTGSYNYGYTF. The CDR3 DNA reads as TGTGCCAGCAGCCGGACAGGTTCCTATAACTATGGCTACACCTTC.

The table lists this clonotype with many counts. This rearrangement joins TRBV12-3 or TRBV12-4 to TRBJ2-1; the match to TRBD2 covers 13 bases. The CDR3 covers 13 residues. V was clipped by 6 bases and J by 15 bases; unmatched bases: 8. Here the CDR3 DNA reads TGTGCCAGCAGAGGGACTAGCGGGGCCCTGTGGTTCTTC. Protein: CASRGTSGALWFF.

The chain combines TRBV18 with TRBJ1-2; 9 bases line up with TRBD1. CDR1 KGHSH and CDR2 LQKENI come from the germline V gene. The CDR3 runs to 12 residues. Losses at the gene ends were 2 bases for V and 10 bases for J; bases not matched to a gene: 2. The CDR3: CASSPDRGTYTF. CDR3 in DNA: TGTGCCAGCTCACCAGACAGGGGGACCTACACCTTC.

The genes are TRBV20-1 and TRBJ1-3; 8 bases align to TRBD1. Trimming removed 3 bases from V and 4 bases from J; junction bases left unmatched: 2. The CDR3 runs to 13 residues. Germline CDR1 and CDR2: DFQATT and SNEGSKA (reference sequence). The CDR3 loop is CSASRDRGNTIYF. CDR3 coding DNA: TGCAGTGCTAGCCGGGACAGGGGAAACACCATATATTTT.

The V call is TRBV20-1, the J call TRBJ2-7; 9 bases fit TRBD1. The CDR3 contains 11 residues. Germline V gene sequence: CDR1 DFQATT, CDR2 SNEGSKA (reference sequence). The CDR3 here is CSGQGPYEQYF. CDR3 nucleotides: TGCAGCGGACAGGGGCCCTACGAGCAGTACTTC.

As regards this clonotype: A much larger clone differs from this one at a single base, so this may be a read error. V and J are TRBV3-1 and TRBJ2-1; D is unclear. Germline loops: CDR1 LGHDT, CDR2 YNNKEL (reference sequence). V was cut by 3 bases and J by 13 bases, with 25 bases left in between. The CDR3 extends over 16 amino acids. The CDR3: CASSHTHYRLQETQFF. In DNA, the CDR3 is TGTGCCAGCAGCCACACGCACTACCGACTTCAAGAGACCCAGTTCTTC.

This chain links TRBV10-1 with TRBJ2-3; D uncertain. The V and J ends lost 2 bases and 7 bases respectively, with 10 bases between them. Germline values: CDR1 WNHNN, CDR2 SYGVQD (reference sequence). This CDR3 spans 13 amino acids. CDR3 protein: CASSEPPLYTQYF. The CDR3 DNA reads TGCGCCAGCAGTGAGCCACCGTTGTATACGCAGTATTTT.

This clonotype was picked up many times. This sequence joins TRBV4-1 and TRBJ2-3; D gene unclear. Germline values: CDR1 MGHRA, CDR2 YSYEKL. The CDR3 sequence is 15 residues long. Trimming pared 4 bases from V and 2 bases from J, leaving 13 bases between. This chain's CDR3 is CASSRMGLNTDTQYF. The CDR3 DNA follows: TGCGCCAGCAGCCGAATGGGTCTCAACACAGATACGCAGTATTTT.

This clonotype showed up just a few times. V gene TRBV12-3 or TRBV12-4 combines with J gene TRBJ2-2; 8 positions match TRBD1. The CDR3 length is 16 residues. V was clipped by 5 bases and J by 3 bases; unmatched bases: 8. As DNA, the CDR3 is TGTGCCAGCAGTCAGACTCAGGGGGCGCACACCGGGGAGCTGTTTTTT. This gives the protein CASSQTQGAHTGELFF.

This clonotype has a count of ten or more. V is TRBV15 and J is TRBJ2-3, with D possibly being TRBD1 or TRBD2 (5 bases each). This CDR3 is 15 amino acids long. V dropped 3 bases and J dropped 5 bases, with 15 bases sitting between them. Germline lookup yields CDR1 LNHNV and CDR2 YYDKDF (reference sequence). CDR3 in amino acids: CATSSLRTSGDTQYF. CDR3 nucleotide sequence: TGTGCCACCAGCAGCCTCAGGACAAGCGGAGATACGCAGTATTTT.

This clonotype was recorded only once. The rearrangement joins TRBV28 to TRBJ1-5; the D is unclear. The length of the CDR3 is 11 residues. CDR1 is MDHEN, CDR2 SYDVKM, per germline. The V gene lost 2 bases and the J gene lost 7 bases, with 3 bases spanning the gap. The CDR3 nucleotides are TGTGCCAGCAGTTTACGCCAGCCCCAGCATTTT. The encoded protein is CASSLRQPQHF.

The genes are TRBV5-1 and TRBJ1-6; D remains unclear. The CDR3 length is 15 residues. Germline values: CDR1 SGHRS, CDR2 YFSETQ. Trimming removed 4 bases from V and 7 bases from J, with 15 bases in between. As DNA, the CDR3 is TGCGCCAGCAGCCCCGGCCGGAACGGGAATTCACCCCTCCACTTT. This gives the protein CASSPGRNGNSPLHF. Combining the CDR3 with reference TRBV5-1 and TRBJ1-6 gives the whole variable domain KAGVTQTPRYLIKTRGQQVTLSCSPISGHRSVSWYQQTPGQGLQFLFEYFSETQRNKGNFPGRFSGRQFSNSRSEMNVSTLELGDSALYLCASSPGRNGNSPLHFGNGTRLTVT.